This T cell receptor beta chain was found in a study of control samples from healthy donors and cancer patients. The protocol was immunoSEQ multiplex PCR, while the TCRdb copy is restricted to in-frame clones and leaves out a portion. The data show 100,000 to 150,000 clones, with over 80% seen just once and 2.1% held by the top ten. The V and J ends lost 4 bases and 7 bases respectively, with 8 bases between them. The CDR3 consists of 12 residues. Germline V gene data show CDR1 as MGHDK and CDR2 as SYGVNS. In this sample, this clone turned up once. This chain connects TRBV25-1 to TRBJ1-5; D not certain. Sequencing was performed on blood. The receptor was derived from a woman aged 45-65 years in good health. As DNA, the CDR3 is TGTGCCAGCAGTGTAGGTGGACAGCCCCAGCATTTT. Amino acid sequence: CASSVGGQPQHF.